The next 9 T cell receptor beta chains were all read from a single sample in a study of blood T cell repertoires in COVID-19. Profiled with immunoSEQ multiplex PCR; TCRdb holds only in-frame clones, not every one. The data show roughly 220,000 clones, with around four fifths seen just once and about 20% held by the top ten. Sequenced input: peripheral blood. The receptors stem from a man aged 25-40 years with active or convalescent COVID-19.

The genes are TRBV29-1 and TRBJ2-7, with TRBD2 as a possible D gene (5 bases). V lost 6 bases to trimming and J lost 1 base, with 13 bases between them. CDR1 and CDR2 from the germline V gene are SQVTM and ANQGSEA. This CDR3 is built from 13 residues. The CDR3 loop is CSVPGRGSYEQYF. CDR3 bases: TGCAGCGTACCAGGACGGGGATCCTACGAGCAGTACTTC.

The CDR3 nucleotides are TGTGCCAGCAGCTTAAAGGGGGCTGGGAACACTGAAGCTTTCTTT. It codes for CASSLKGAGNTEAFF. The V call is TRBV7-2, the J call TRBJ1-1; 7 bases line up with TRBD1. V shed 2 bases and J 1 base; nucleotides not matched to a gene: 4. Germline-derived CDR1 and CDR2 are SGHTA and FQGNSA. The CDR3 covers 15 residues.

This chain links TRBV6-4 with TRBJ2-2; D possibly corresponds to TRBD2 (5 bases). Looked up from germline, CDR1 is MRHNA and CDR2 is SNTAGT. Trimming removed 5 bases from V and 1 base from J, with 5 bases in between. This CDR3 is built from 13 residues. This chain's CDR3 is CASSSGNTGELFF. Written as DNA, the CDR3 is TGTGCCAGCAGTAGCGGGAACACCGGGGAGCTGTTTTTT.

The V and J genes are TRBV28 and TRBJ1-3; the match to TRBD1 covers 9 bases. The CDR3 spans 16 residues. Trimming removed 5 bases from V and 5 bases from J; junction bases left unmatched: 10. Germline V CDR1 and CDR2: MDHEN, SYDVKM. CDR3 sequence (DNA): TGTGCCAGCAGTCTATCGGGACAGGGAAGCAGAAACACCATATATTTT. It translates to CASSLSGQGSRNTIYF.

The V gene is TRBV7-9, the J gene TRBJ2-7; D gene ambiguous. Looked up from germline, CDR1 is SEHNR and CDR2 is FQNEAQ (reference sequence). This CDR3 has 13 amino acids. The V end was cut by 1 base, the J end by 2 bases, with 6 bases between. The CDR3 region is CASSLGGPYEQYF. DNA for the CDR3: TGTGCCAGCAGCTTAGGTGGCCCCTACGAGCAGTACTTC.

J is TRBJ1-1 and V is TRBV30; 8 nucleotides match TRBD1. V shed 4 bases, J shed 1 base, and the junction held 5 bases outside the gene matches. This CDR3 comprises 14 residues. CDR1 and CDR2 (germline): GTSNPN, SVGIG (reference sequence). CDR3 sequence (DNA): TGTGCCTGGACCCTAGGACAGGGGAACACTGAAGCTTTCTTT. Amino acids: CAWTLGQGNTEAFF.

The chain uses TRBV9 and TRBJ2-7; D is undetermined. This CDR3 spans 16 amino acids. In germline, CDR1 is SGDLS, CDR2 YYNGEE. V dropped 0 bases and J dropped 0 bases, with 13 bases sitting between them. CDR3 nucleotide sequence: TGTGCCAGCAGCGTAGGAGCAGCCCGGAGCTCCTACGAGCAGTACTTC. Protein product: CASSVGAARSSYEQYF.

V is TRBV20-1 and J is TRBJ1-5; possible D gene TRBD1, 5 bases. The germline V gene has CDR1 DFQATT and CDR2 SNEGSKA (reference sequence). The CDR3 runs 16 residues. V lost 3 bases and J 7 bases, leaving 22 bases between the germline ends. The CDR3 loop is CSASKGRGGVRQPQHF. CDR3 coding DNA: TGCAGTGCTAGTAAGGGGCGAGGAGGGGTACGCCAGCCCCAGCATTTT.

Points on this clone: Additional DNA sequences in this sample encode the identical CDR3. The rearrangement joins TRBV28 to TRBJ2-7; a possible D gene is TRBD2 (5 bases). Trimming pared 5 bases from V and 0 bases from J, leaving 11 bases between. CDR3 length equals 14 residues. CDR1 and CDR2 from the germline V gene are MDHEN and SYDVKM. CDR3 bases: TGTGCCAGCAGTCCTTCGGGGAGCTCCTACGAGCAGTACTTC. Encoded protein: CASSPSGSSYEQYF.